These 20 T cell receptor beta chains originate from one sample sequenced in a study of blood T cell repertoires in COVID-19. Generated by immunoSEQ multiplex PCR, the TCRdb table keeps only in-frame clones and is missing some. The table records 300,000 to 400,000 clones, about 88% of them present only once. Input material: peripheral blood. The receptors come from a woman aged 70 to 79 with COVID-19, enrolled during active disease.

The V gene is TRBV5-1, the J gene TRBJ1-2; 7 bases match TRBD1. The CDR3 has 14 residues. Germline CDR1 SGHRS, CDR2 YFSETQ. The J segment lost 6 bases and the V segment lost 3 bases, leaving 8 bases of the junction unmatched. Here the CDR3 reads CASSSLTGEDGYTF. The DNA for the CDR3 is TGCGCCAGCAGCTCTCTTACAGGGGAGGATGGCTACACCTTC.

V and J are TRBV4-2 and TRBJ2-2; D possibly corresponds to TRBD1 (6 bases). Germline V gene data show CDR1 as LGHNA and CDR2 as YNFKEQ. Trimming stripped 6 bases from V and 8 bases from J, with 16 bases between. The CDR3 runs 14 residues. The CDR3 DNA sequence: TGTGCCAGCAGGCCCAGGGGTATCATAGGGGAGCTGTTTTTT. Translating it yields CASRPRGIIGELFF.

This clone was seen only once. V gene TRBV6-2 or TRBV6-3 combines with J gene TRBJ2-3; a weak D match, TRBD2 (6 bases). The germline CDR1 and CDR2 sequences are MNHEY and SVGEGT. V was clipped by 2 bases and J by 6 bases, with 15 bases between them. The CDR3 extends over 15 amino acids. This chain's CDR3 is CASSYGTLNWDTQYF. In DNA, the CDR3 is TGTGCCAGCAGTTACGGGACTCTGAATTGGGATACGCAGTATTTT.

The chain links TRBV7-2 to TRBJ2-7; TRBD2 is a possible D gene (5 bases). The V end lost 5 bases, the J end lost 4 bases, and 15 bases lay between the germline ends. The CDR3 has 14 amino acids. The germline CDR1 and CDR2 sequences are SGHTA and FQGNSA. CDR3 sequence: CASSVNEGGYEQYF. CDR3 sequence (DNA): TGTGCCAGCAGCGTAAACGAGGGCGGATACGAGCAGTACTTC. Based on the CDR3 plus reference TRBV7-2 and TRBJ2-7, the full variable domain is GAGVSQSPSNKVTEKGKDVELRCDPISGHTALYWYRQSLGQGLEFLIYFQGNSAPDKSGLPSDRFSAERTGGSVSTLTIQRTQQEDSAVYLCASSVNEGGYEQYFGPGTRLTVT.

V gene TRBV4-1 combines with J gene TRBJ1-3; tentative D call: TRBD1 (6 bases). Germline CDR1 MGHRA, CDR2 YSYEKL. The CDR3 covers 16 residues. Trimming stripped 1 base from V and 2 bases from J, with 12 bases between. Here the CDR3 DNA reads TGCGCCAGCAGCCAAGCCCCGGCAGGGGCTGGAAACACCATATATTTT. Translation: CASSQAPAGAGNTIYF.

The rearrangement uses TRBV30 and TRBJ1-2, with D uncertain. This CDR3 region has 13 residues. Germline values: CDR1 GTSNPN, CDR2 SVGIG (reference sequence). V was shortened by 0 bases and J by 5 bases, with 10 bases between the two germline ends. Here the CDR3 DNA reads TGTGCCTGGAGTGTACGGGTCATGTATGGCTACACCTTC. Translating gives CAWSVRVMYGYTF.

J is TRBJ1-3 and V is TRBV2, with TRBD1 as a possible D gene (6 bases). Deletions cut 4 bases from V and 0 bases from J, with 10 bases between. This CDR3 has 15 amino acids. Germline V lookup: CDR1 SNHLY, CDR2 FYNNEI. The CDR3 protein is CASSADRNSGNTIYF. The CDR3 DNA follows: TGTGCCAGCAGTGCCGACAGGAACTCTGGAAACACCATATATTTT. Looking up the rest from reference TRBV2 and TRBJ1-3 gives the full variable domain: EPEVTQTPSHQVTQMGQEVILRCVPISNHLYFYWYRQILGQKVEFLVSFYNNEISEKSEIFDDQFSVERPDGSNFTLKIRSTKLEDSAMYFCASSADRNSGNTIYFGEGSWLTVV.

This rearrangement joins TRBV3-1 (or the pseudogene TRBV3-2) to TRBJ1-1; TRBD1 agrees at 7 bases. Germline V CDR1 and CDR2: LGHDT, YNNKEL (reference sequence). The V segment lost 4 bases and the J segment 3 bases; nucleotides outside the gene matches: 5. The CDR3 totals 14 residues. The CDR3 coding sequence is TGTGCCAGCAGCCCACAGGGGCTGGACACTGAAGCTTTCTTT. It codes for CASSPQGLDTEAFF.

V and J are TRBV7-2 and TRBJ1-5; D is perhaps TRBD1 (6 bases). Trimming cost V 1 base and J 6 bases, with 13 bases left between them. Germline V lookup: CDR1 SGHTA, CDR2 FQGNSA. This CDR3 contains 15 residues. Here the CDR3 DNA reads TGTGCCAGCAGCTTAGATCAGGGGAGAAGTCAGCCCCAGCATTTT. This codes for CASSLDQGRSQPQHF.

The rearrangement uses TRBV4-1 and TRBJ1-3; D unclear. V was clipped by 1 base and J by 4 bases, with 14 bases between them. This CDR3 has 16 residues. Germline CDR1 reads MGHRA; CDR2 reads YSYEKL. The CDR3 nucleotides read TGCGCCAGCAGCCAAGGGGCCACTGCCCTGGGAAACACCATATATTTT. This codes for CASSQGATALGNTIYF.

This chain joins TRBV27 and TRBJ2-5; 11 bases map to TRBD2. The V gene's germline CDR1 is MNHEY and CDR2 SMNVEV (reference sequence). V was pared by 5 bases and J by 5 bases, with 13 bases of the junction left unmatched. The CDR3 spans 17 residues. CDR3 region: CASSQGASGGPSETQYF. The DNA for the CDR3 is TGTGCCAGCAGTCAAGGGGCTAGCGGGGGGCCGTCGGAGACCCAGTACTTC.

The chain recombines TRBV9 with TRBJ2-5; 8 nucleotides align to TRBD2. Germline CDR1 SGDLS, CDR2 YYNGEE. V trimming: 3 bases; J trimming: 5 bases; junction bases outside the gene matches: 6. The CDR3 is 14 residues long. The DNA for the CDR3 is TGTGCCAGCAGCGCAACTAGCGGCCCTGAGACCCAGTACTTC. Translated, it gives CASSATSGPETQYF.

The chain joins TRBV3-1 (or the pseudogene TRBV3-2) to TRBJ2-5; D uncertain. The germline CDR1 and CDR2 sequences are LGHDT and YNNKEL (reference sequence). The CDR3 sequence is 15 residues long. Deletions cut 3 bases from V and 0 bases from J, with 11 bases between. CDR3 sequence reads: CASSHAVQYQETQYF. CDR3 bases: TGTGCCAGCAGCCACGCTGTCCAGTACCAAGAGACCCAGTACTTC.

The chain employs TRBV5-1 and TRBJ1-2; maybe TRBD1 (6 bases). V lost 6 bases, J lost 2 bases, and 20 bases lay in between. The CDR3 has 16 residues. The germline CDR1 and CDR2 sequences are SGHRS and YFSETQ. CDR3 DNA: TGCGCCAGCACCCTAGGGGGGGCTAATACGAACTATGGCTACACCTTC. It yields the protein CASTLGGANTNYGYTF.

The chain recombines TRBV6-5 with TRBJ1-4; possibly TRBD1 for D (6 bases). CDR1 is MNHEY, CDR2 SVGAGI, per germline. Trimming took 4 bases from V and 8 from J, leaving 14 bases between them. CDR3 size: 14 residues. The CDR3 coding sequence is TGTGCCAGCAGTTCGCCGGGACATACGGAAAAACTGTTTTTT. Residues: CASSSPGHTEKLFF.

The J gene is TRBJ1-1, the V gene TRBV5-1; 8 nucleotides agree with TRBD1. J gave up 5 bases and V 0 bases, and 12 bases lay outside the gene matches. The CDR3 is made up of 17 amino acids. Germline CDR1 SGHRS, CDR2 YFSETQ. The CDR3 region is CASSLGDRGPLGTEAFF. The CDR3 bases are TGCGCCAGCAGCTTGGGCGACAGGGGACCCTTGGGAACTGAAGCTTTCTTT.

CDR3 loop: CASSSYTGELFF. The CDR3 DNA reads TGTGCCAGCAGTTCCTACACCGGGGAGCTGTTTTTT. The V call is TRBV6-2 or TRBV6-3, the J call TRBJ2-2; D is ambiguous. This CDR3 is 12 amino acids long. V lost 4 bases and J lost 3, with 3 bases in between. Per germline, CDR1 MNHEY and CDR2 SVGEGT.

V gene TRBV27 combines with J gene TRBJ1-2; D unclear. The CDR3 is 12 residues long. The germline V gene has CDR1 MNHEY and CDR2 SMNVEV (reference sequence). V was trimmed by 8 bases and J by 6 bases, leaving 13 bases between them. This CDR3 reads CASSGRDDGYTF. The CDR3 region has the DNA TGTGCCAGCTCGGGGAGAGATGATGGCTACACCTTC.

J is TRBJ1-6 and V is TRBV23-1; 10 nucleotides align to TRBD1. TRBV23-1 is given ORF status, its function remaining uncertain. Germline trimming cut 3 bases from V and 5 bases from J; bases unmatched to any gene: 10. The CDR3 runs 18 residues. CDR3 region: CASSHPTRDRGNNSPLHF. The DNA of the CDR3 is TGCGCCAGCAGTCACCCCACCCGGGACAGGGGAAATAATTCACCCCTCCACTTT.

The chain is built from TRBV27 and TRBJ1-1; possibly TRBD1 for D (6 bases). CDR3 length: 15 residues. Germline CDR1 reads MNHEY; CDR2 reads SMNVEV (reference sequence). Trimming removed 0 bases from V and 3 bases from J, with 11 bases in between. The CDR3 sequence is CASSLSGAGDTEAFF. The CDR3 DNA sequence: TGTGCCAGCAGTTTATCAGGGGCAGGGGACACTGAAGCTTTCTTT.